A single sample gave rise to the 17 T cell receptor beta chains below, sequenced in a study of post-analysis software for immune sequencing data. TCR beta cDNA libraries included unique molecular identifiers. TCRdb reanalysed the PCR reads using MiXCR and keeps one entry per CDR3 protein. Of around 700,000 distinct CDR3 sequences listed, approximately 60% were seen once; the top ten hold approximately 11%. Broader study findings: With TRBV5-6, TRBV5-1 and TRBV20-1 included, about five TRBV segments were more frequent in patients than in controls.

The antigens for these receptors are not known. The specimen sequenced was blood. All receptors come from a girl aged 2 to 9 with multiple sclerosis.

V and J are TRBV5-1 and TRBJ2-3; no reliable D call. The CDR3 has 14 amino acids. Trimming shortened V by 2 bases and J by 5 bases, and 12 bases separated the two germline ends. CDR1 and CDR2 (germline): SGHRS, YFSETQ. The CDR3 sequence: CASSFLEGLDTQYF. The CDR3 DNA sequence: TGCGCCAGCAGCTTCCTAGAAGGCCTAGATACGCAGTATTTT.

The chain uses TRBV7-9 and TRBJ2-5; 12 bases are a match to TRBD1. The trim removed 3 bases at V and 5 bases at J, leaving 13 bases unmatched. The CDR3 contains 18 residues. Germline V gives CDR1 SEHNR, CDR2 FQNEAQ (reference sequence). The CDR3, as DNA: TGTGCCAGCAGCTTCAGCCGGGACAGGGGGCACCTAGGTGAGACCCAGTACTTC. Protein: CASSFSRDRGHLGETQYF.

This chain joins TRBV15 and TRBJ2-5; D is ambiguous. CDR1 LNHNV and CDR2 YYDKDF come from the germline V gene (reference sequence). V gave up 0 bases and J gave up 11 bases, with 16 bases separating them. The CDR3 covers 14 residues. CDR3 loop: CATSRDKGGNEQYF. The CDR3 coding sequence is TGTGCCACCAGCAGAGATAAGGGTGGCAATGAGCAGTACTTC.

V usage is TRBV7-9 and J usage is TRBJ1-3; weak D call: TRBD1 (6 bases). Trimming removed 5 bases from V and 0 bases from J, with 20 bases in between. The V gene's germline CDR1 is SEHNR and CDR2 FQNEAQ (reference sequence). CDR3 length: 18 residues. In DNA, the CDR3 is TGTGCCAGCAGCCAAATTATGGGACACGAGTCCTCTGGAAACACCATATATTTT. Its protein product is CASSQIMGHESSGNTIYF.

The chain joins TRBV6-5 to TRBJ2-1; 9 nucleotides match TRBD2. Losses at the gene ends were 5 bases for V and 10 bases for J; bases not matched to a gene: 6. Looked up from germline, CDR1 is MNHEY and CDR2 is SVGAGI. The CDR3 runs 13 residues. Written as DNA, the CDR3 is TGTGCCAGCAGTACGACGACTAGCGGAGAGCAGTTCTTC. Its translation: CASSTTTSGEQFF.

V usage is TRBV10-2 and J usage is TRBJ2-5; unclear D gene. The length of the CDR3 is 17 residues. Germline-derived CDR1 and CDR2 are WSHSY and SAAADI. V was cut by 3 bases and J by 0 bases, with 17 bases left in between. CDR3: CASSDTTGIFDQETQYF. The CDR3 DNA follows: TGCGCCAGCAGTGACACGACTGGGATTTTTGACCAAGAGACCCAGTACTTC.

The chain links TRBV12-3 or TRBV12-4 to TRBJ2-3; 13 nucleotides align to TRBD2. This CDR3 spans 17 amino acids. The ends lost 3 bases at V and 2 bases at J; junction bases unmatched: 5. The CDR3 sequence: CASSFGTSGVYTDTQYF. For the CDR3, the DNA is TGTGCCAGCAGTTTCGGGACTAGCGGGGTATACACAGATACGCAGTATTTT.

J is TRBJ1-1 and V is TRBV29-1; 7 bases are a match to TRBD1. V gave up 3 bases and J gave up 5 bases; unmatched junction bases: 3. CDR1 is SQVTM, CDR2 ANQGSEA, per germline. The CDR3 sequence is 12 residues long. The chain's CDR3 is CSVETGPTEAFF. The CDR3 bases are TGCAGCGTTGAGACAGGGCCAACTGAAGCTTTCTTT.

V usage is TRBV7-2 and J usage is TRBJ2-5; unclear D gene. Trimming took off 4 bases at V and 9 bases at J, with 18 bases between the two ends. CDR3 size: 14 residues. Germline V gene data show CDR1 as SGHTA and CDR2 as FQGNSA. This CDR3 reads CASSSSLTDSAQYF. The CDR3 region has the DNA TGTGCCAGCAGCTCCTCGCTGACCGACTCGGCCCAGTACTTC.

The CDR3 region is CASAPRTGENEKLFF. The CDR3 DNA reads TGTGCCAGCGCGCCTAGGACAGGCGAAAATGAAAAACTGTTTTTT. This chain links TRBV2 with TRBJ1-4, with 7 bases that match TRBD1. This CDR3 has 15 residues. The ends lost 8 bases at V and 5 bases at J; junction bases unmatched: 11. Germline CDR1 and CDR2: SNHLY and FYNNEI.

V is TRBV29-1 and J is TRBJ2-3; no firm D call. CDR1 is SQVTM, CDR2 ANQGSEA, per germline. Trimming removed 3 bases at V and 6 bases at J, with 4 bases between. The CDR3 is 10 residues long. CDR3 sequence (DNA): TGCAGCGTTGACCAGGATACGCAGTATTTT. Encoded protein: CSVDQDTQYF.

V and J are TRBV4-2 and TRBJ2-1, with TRBD2 identical over 14 bases. From germline, CDR1 is LGHNA and CDR2 YNFKEQ. The ends lost 2 bases at V and 5 bases at J; junction bases unmatched: 2. The CDR3 is 16 amino acids. The CDR3 region has the DNA TGTGCCAGCAGCCAACGACTAGCGGGGGGGAACAATGAGCAGTTCTTC. Residues: CASSQRLAGGNNEQFF.

V is TRBV20-1 and J is TRBJ1-1; no firm D call. Germline assignment: CDR1 DFQATT and CDR2 SNEGSKA (reference sequence). This CDR3 has 14 amino acids. Trimming pared 2 bases from V and 4 bases from J, leaving 14 bases between. The CDR3: CSARRQTWGTEAFF. For the CDR3, the DNA is TGCAGTGCTAGACGCCAAACATGGGGCACTGAAGCTTTCTTT.

This chain connects TRBV12-3 or TRBV12-4 to TRBJ2-1; D gene unclear. The CDR3 contains 14 residues. The ends were cut back, 3 bases at V and 5 bases at J, with 11 bases in the middle. CDR3 bases: TGTGCCAGCAGTTTGAAGGGTTCGAACAATGAGCAGTTCTTC. It is translated as CASSLKGSNNEQFF.

V gene TRBV7-8 combines with J gene TRBJ1-2; D perhaps matches TRBD1 (6 bases). The germline gives CDR1 SGHVS, CDR2 FQNEAQ. This CDR3 has 15 amino acids. The V end lost 5 bases, the J end lost 2 bases, and 15 bases lay between the germline ends. The CDR3 region has the DNA TGTGCCAGCAGCACCATACGAGGACAGAACTATGGCTACACCTTC. Protein: CASSTIRGQNYGYTF. Using reference TRBV7-8 and TRBJ1-2 for the parts outside the CDR3, the full variable domain is GAGVSQSPRYKVAKRGQDVALRCDPISGHVSLFWYQQALGQGPEFLTYFQNEAQLDKSGLPSDRFFAERPEGSVSTLKIQRTQQEDSAVYLCASSTIRGQNYGYTFGSGTRLTVV.

In this sample, this clonotype turned up a few times. The chain joins TRBV3-1 to TRBJ2-3; D call uncertain. CDR1 and CDR2 (germline): LGHDT, YNNKEL (reference sequence). V was trimmed by 3 bases and J by 6 bases, leaving 4 bases between them. The CDR3 sequence is 11 residues long. The CDR3 loop is CASSHGDTQYF. The CDR3 DNA reads TGTGCCAGCAGCCACGGGGATACGCAGTATTTT.

There are a few counts of this clonotype. This chain connects TRBV11-2 to TRBJ2-1; a weak D match, TRBD1 (6 bases). Per the germline V gene, CDR1 is SGHAT and CDR2 is FQNNGV. Trimming took 5 bases from V and 4 from J, leaving 18 bases between them. The CDR3 extends over 16 amino acids. CDR3 coding DNA: TGTGCCAGCAGCACCAAACGGGACAAGTCGTACAATGAGCAGTTCTTC. This codes for CASSTKRDKSYNEQFF.